Following are 9 T cell receptor beta chains from one sample sequenced in a study of T cell changes during pregnancy in multiple sclerosis (dated by TCRdb to the late 2010s). Library construction relied on the immunoSEQ multiplex PCR assay. In TCRdb, the immuneACCESS table is reduced to in-frame sequences with V and J assigned. These tables do not hold every clone; where another copy was compared, an unresolved V gene accounts for under half, and the others remain unexplained. Within this sample are 57,000 or so clones, with roughly 91% of them counted one time only. The ten biggest clones cover 5.5% to 7% of the sample. The specimen was peripheral blood, collected in the third trimester of pregnancy. All receptors derive from a female donor in good health, enrolled as a control in a pregnancy study.

The chain is built from TRBV18 and TRBJ2-1; maybe TRBD2 (5 bases). V was cut by 0 bases and J by 3 bases, with 9 bases left in between. This CDR3 has 15 amino acids. Germline V lookup: CDR1 KGHSH, CDR2 LQKENI. The CDR3 bases are TGTGCCAGCTCACCACCAGGAGGAATCTACAATGAGCAGTTCTTC. Protein: CASSPPGGIYNEQFF.

The rearrangement joins TRBV30 to TRBJ2-1; 12 nucleotides agree with TRBD2. V lost 6 bases and J lost 8; bases outside the gene matches: 11. The CDR3 consists of 15 residues. Germline CDR1 is GTSNPN and CDR2 is SVGIG (reference sequence). The CDR3 spells CACQPSGRAIDEQFF. Written as DNA, the CDR3 is TGTGCCTGTCAACCTAGCGGGAGGGCTATCGATGAGCAGTTCTTC.

The V call is TRBV9, the J call TRBJ2-5; D may be TRBD1 (6 bases). Germline V lookup: CDR1 SGDLS, CDR2 YYNGEE. The CDR3 consists of 14 residues. V dropped 4 bases and J dropped 2 bases, with 12 bases sitting between them. CDR3 loop: CASSTRQVQETQYF. The CDR3 nucleotides read TGTGCCAGCAGCACCAGACAGGTTCAAGAGACCCAGTACTTC.

In nucleotides, the CDR3 is TGTGCCAGCTCACCGAGTAACAGGGATCACGAGCAGTACTTC. This gives the protein CASSPSNRDHEQYF. The V gene is TRBV18, the J gene TRBJ2-7; tentatively, D is TRBD1 (6 bases). V shed 3 bases and J shed 5 bases, with 14 bases lying between them. Germline V gene data show CDR1 as KGHSH and CDR2 as LQKENI. This CDR3 is 14 amino acids long.

V usage is TRBV11-2 and J usage is TRBJ2-5; D unclear. The CDR3 extends over 14 amino acids. In germline, CDR1 is SGHAT, CDR2 FQNNGV. The V gene lost 3 bases and the J gene lost 1 base, with 9 bases spanning the gap. The CDR3 loop is CASSFRQAQETQYF. CDR3 coding DNA: TGTGCCAGCAGCTTTCGACAAGCCCAAGAGACCCAGTACTTC.

V is TRBV5-8 and J is TRBJ2-5; 12 bases are shared with TRBD2. From germline, CDR1 is SGHTS and CDR2 YDEGEE. This CDR3 is 15 amino acids long. J was trimmed by 4 bases and V by 4 bases; bases with no gene match: 5. The CDR3 is CASSPSGGAGETQYF. For the CDR3, the DNA is TGTGCCAGCAGCCCTAGCGGGGGGGCAGGAGAGACCCAGTACTTC.

V usage is TRBV7-6 and J usage is TRBJ1-1; 8 bases map to TRBD1. The CDR3 is 13 amino acids. Germline CDR1 reads SGHVS; CDR2 reads FNYEAQ. Trimming cost V 5 bases and J 9 bases; bases outside gene matches: 8. The CDR3 nucleotides are TGTGCCAGCAGCATGGGCGGGACAGGCCAAGCTTTCTTT. Protein product: CASSMGGTGQAFF.

This CDR3 is CASRAGQVPGTEAFF. The CDR3 nucleotides are TGTGCCAGCAGGGCGGGACAGGTGCCGGGAACTGAAGCTTTCTTT. This sequence joins TRBV11-2 and TRBJ1-1; 8 nucleotides agree with TRBD1. The germline V gene has CDR1 SGHAT and CDR2 FQNNGV. The J segment lost 5 bases and the V segment lost 6 bases, leaving 11 bases of the junction unmatched. The CDR3 totals 15 residues.

This clone was seen a single time. This chain connects TRBV6-6 to TRBJ2-7, with D perhaps TRBD1 (6 bases). There are 14 residues in the CDR3. The germline V gene has CDR1 MNHNY and CDR2 SVGAGI (reference sequence). V was clipped by 5 bases and J by 2 bases, with 13 bases between them. CDR3 in amino acids: CASSDRTVTYEQYF. The CDR3 DNA follows: TGTGCCAGCAGTGACCGGACAGTAACCTACGAGCAGTACTTC.